The 12 T cell receptor beta chains presented below share a single source sample, sequenced in a study of blood T cell repertoires in COVID-19. Repertoires were generated with immunoSEQ multiplex PCR, while TCRdb's copy carries only in-frame clones and drops some. The sample has fewer than 250,000 clones, roughly 90% seen once; the top ten hold less than 15%. The sequencing input was PBMCs or T cells enriched from blood (not recorded which). The origin of the receptors is a man aged 30 to 39 who had been exposed to COVID-19.

V and J are TRBV7-8 and TRBJ1-5, with D tentatively TRBD1 (5 bases). Germline V CDR1 and CDR2: SGHVS, FQNEAQ. V dropped 3 bases and J dropped 4 bases, with 7 bases sitting between them. The CDR3 is 13 amino acids. The CDR3 DNA follows: TGTGCCAGCAGCTTTTGGACAAATCAGCCCCAGCATTTT. As protein: CASSFWTNQPQHF.

This clone was counted once. The V and J genes are TRBV14 and TRBJ2-3, with a possible D match to TRBD2 (5 bases). From germline, CDR1 is SGHDN and CDR2 FVKESK. V gave up 0 bases and J gave up 6 bases, with 13 bases separating them. This CDR3 comprises 15 residues. CDR3 residues: CASSQDGIMRDTQYF. The CDR3, as DNA: TGTGCCAGCAGCCAAGACGGGATTATGCGGGATACGCAGTATTTT.

The chain couples TRBV3-1 (or the pseudogene TRBV3-2) to TRBJ2-7; 7 nucleotides match TRBD2. With 3 bases clipped from V and 0 bases from J, the junction kept 5 bases outside the gene matches. The CDR3 runs 15 residues. Germline V CDR1 and CDR2: LGHDT, YNNKEL (reference sequence). The CDR3 region is CASSHAGDSSYEQYF. The CDR3 DNA reads TGTGCCAGCAGCCATGCGGGGGATAGCTCCTACGAGCAGTACTTC.

The chain joins TRBV7-2 to TRBJ1-2, with 7 bases identical to TRBD1. Trimming cost V 6 bases and J 7 bases; bases outside gene matches: 8. The CDR3 is 13 residues long. CDR1 and CDR2 from the germline V gene are SGHTA and FQGNSA. The CDR3 DNA sequence: TGTGCCAGCAGTAAGGGGGACAGAAGTGGCTACACCTTC. Its translation is CASSKGDRSGYTF.

This chain joins TRBV13 and TRBJ2-2, with TRBD2 identical over 14 bases. With V trimmed by 5 bases and J by 3 bases, 5 bases remained unmatched. The CDR3 sequence is 17 residues long. In germline, CDR1 is PRHDT, CDR2 FYEKMQ (reference sequence). The CDR3 loop reads CASSTGLAGGDTGELFF. CDR3 sequence (DNA): TGTGCCAGCAGCACCGGACTAGCGGGGGGCGACACCGGGGAGCTGTTTTTT.

The chain employs TRBV6-6 and TRBJ1-1, with a tentative D call TRBD1 (5 bases). V gave up 2 bases and J gave up 0 bases, with 10 bases separating them. CDR1 is MNHNY, CDR2 SVGAGI, per germline (reference sequence). The CDR3 length is 15 residues. CDR3 amino acids: CASSYRVDMNTEAFF. The DNA of the CDR3 is TGTGCCAGCAGTTACAGGGTGGACATGAACACTGAAGCTTTCTTT.

This chain uses TRBV5-6 with TRBJ2-5, with 12 nucleotides matching TRBD2. The germline gives CDR1 SGHDT, CDR2 YYEEEE. The CDR3 loop spans 17 amino acids. With V trimmed by 3 bases and J by 2 bases, 8 bases remained unmatched. The CDR3 loop is CASSYPSGGVRQETQYF. CDR3 bases: TGTGCCAGCAGCTACCCTAGCGGGGGGGTAAGACAAGAGACCCAGTACTTC.

The chain combines TRBV7-2 with TRBJ2-5; 7 bases are shared with TRBD2. The CDR3 sequence is 19 residues long. Germline V CDR1 and CDR2: SGHTA, FQGNSA. V gave up 5 bases and J gave up 5 bases; unmatched junction bases: 23. The CDR3 nucleotides read TGTGCCAGCAGCAAGGCCCACCCCGGGGGGAGGCGGGGCCCTGAGACCCAGTACTTC. It specifies CASSKAHPGGRRGPETQYF.

The chain links TRBV5-1 to TRBJ2-1; D possibly corresponds to TRBD1 (6 bases). The germline gives CDR1 SGHRS, CDR2 YFSETQ. The CDR3 length is 15 residues. Trimming shortened V by 2 bases and J by 3 bases, and 12 bases separated the two germline ends. The CDR3 DNA reads as TGCGCCAGCAGCTTCCGGGACACTAGCTACAATGAGCAGTTCTTC. This codes for CASSFRDTSYNEQFF.

The chain recombines TRBV2 with TRBJ1-6, with TRBD1 identical over 10 bases. The CDR3 length is 15 residues. Per the germline V gene, CDR1 is SNHLY and CDR2 is FYNNEI. V shed 9 bases and J 7 bases; nucleotides not matched to a gene: 9. The CDR3 loop reads CARRGTGARNSPLHF. CDR3 DNA sequence: TGTGCCAGGAGGGGGACAGGGGCACGGAATTCACCCCTCCACTTT.

The chain recombines TRBV27 with TRBJ1-2; 12 nucleotides agree with TRBD1. Germline-derived CDR1 and CDR2 are MNHEY and SMNVEV (reference sequence). The CDR3 totals 18 residues. V lost 5 bases, J lost 8 bases, and 18 bases stayed unmatched. The CDR3 coding sequence is TGTGCCAGCAGTACGACAACCGGGACAGGGGGCCCATTTAGGGGCTACACCTTC. Residues: CASSTTTGTGGPFRGYTF.

CDR3 loop: CASGLLQGALLYGYTF. In DNA, the CDR3 is TGTGCTAGTGGTTTGCTACAGGGGGCCTTACTATATGGCTACACCTTC. This chain links TRBV12-5 with TRBJ1-2, with TRBD1 matching over 9 bases. CDR1 LGHNT and CDR2 FRNRAP come from the germline V gene. The CDR3 length is 16 residues. J gave up 5 bases and V 2 bases, and 9 bases lay outside the gene matches.